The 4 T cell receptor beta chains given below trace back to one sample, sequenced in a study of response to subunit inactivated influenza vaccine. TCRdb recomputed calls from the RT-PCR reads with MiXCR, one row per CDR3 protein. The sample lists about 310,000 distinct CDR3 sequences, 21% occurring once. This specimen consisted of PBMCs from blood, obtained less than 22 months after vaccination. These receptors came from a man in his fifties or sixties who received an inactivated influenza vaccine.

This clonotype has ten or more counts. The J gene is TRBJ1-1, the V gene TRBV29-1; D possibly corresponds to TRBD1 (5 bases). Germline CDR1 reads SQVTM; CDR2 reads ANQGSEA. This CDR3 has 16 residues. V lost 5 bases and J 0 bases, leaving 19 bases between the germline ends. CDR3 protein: CSVLVGTSVMNTEAFF. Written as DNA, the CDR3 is TGCAGCGTTTTGGTGGGGACTTCCGTAATGAACACTGAAGCTTTCTTT.

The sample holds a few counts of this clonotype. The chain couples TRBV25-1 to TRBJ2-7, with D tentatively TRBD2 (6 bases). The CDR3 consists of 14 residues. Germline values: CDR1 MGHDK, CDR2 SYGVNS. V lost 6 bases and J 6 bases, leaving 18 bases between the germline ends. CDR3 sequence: CASSAGIFGSEQYF. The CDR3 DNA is TGTGCCAGCAGCGCGGGAATTTTCGGTTCCGAGCAGTACTTC.

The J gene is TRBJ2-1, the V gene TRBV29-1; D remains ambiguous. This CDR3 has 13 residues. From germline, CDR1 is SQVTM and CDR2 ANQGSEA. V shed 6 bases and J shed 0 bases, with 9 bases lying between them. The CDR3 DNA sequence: TGCAGCGTGCGACCAGGCTCCTACAATGAGCAGTTCTTC. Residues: CSVRPGSYNEQFF.

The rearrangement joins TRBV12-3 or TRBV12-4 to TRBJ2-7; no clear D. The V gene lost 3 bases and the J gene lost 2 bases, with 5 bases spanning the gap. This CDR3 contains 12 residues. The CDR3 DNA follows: TGTGCCAGCAGTTTCACCGCCTACGAGCAGTACTTC. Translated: CASSFTAYEQYF.